This T cell receptor beta chain was profiled in a study of T cell repertoires in cytomegalovirus infection. Study details: Peptides in the study included HLA-C-restricted and HLA-B-restricted CMV epitopes. A matching HLA type, together with CMV infection, was signaled by public TCR beta signatures.

Findings and caveats of the study: It was HLA-C-restricted CMV-specific TCR beta clonotypes that dominated the response ex vivo. The study identified carriers of CMV plus the relevant HLA from cumulative public TCR beta family frequency.

The germline V and J ends were trimmed by 5 bases and 0 bases, with 11 bases remaining between them. Germline CDR1 reads MNHEY; CDR2 reads SMNVEV (reference sequence). This CDR3 comprises 14 residues. For this clonotype: What it binds is unknown.

TCRdb re-analysed the reads in MiXCR, keeping a single row per CDR3 protein. The sample holds roughly 120,000 distinct CDR3 sequences; about 31% are singletons and the top ten take around three fifths. This chain joins TRBV27 and TRBJ2-7, with D hard to call. The sequencing here drew on CD8+ T cells from cultured PBMCs, taken from culture after CMV antigen stimulation. This sequence was found in a human donor in good health (CMV status not recorded). Some clones in this sample may be carry-over from other donors' samples. Here the CDR3 reads CASSPPASSYEQYF. The CDR3 DNA reads as TGTGCCAGCAGTCCACCCGCTAGCTCCTACGAGCAGTACTTC.